Below are 23 T cell receptor beta chains sequenced from a single sample in a study of shared T cell receptors in the human thymus. The protocol was immunoSEQ multiplex PCR, while the TCRdb copy is restricted to in-frame clones and leaves out a portion. The top ten clones hold approximately 0.01% of a sample with some 760,000 clones, 80% to 90% of them seen once. The same data also went into a second study, on human thymus T cells.

The sequencing sample was made of thymocytes. These TCRs come from a girl less than two years old with a congenital heart defect.

The chain links TRBV5-1 to TRBJ1-1; the match to TRBD1 covers 7 bases. The trim removed 4 bases at V and 5 bases at J, leaving 14 bases unmatched. This CDR3 has 16 amino acids. Germline V CDR1 and CDR2: SGHRS, YFSETQ. The CDR3 coding sequence is TGCGCCAGCAGCCCAGGTATCTATCACAGGGGAACTGAAGCTTTCTTT. Its protein product is CASSPGIYHRGTEAFF.

This chain joins TRBV7-8 and TRBJ1-6; TRBD1 is a possible D gene (5 bases). V lost 3 bases, J lost 8 bases, and 17 bases lay in between. The length of the CDR3 is 16 residues. CDR1 and CDR2 (germline): SGHVS, FQNEAQ. The CDR3 here is CASSFAYGRDYSPLHF. The CDR3 nucleotides read TGTGCCAGCAGCTTTGCTTATGGCAGGGACTATTCACCCCTCCACTTT.

The V call is TRBV29-1, the J call TRBJ2-5; 9 bases map to TRBD2. CDR1 is SQVTM and CDR2 is ANQGSEA in the germline V gene. The V segment lost 4 bases and the J segment 7 bases; nucleotides outside the gene matches: 13. The CDR3 sequence is 15 residues long. For the CDR3, the DNA is TGCAGCGTTGCGGCAACTAGCGGGCAGGAGGGGACCCAGTACTTC. Its translation: CSVAATSGQEGTQYF.

V usage is TRBV5-1 and J usage is TRBJ2-7; a possible D gene is TRBD2 (5 bases). The CDR3 length is 17 residues. With 0 bases removed from V and 4 bases from J, the gap between germline ends came to 20 bases. Germline CDR1 and CDR2: SGHRS and YFSETQ. The CDR3 here is CASSLAVLGVRDYEQYF. DNA for the CDR3: TGCGCCAGCAGCTTGGCTGTTCTCGGGGTCCGGGATTACGAGCAGTACTTC.

The chain joins TRBV7-9 to TRBJ2-7, with TRBD2 as a possible D gene (6 bases). CDR1 SEHNR and CDR2 FQNEAQ come from the germline V gene (reference sequence). Trimming left V 5 bases short and J 5 bases short, with 19 bases between. The CDR3 has 15 residues. CDR3 nucleotides: TGTGCCAGCAGCCCCGGGTGGAGGGTGACGCACGAGCAGTACTTC. Translated, it gives CASSPGWRVTHEQYF.

CDR3 bases: TGTGCCAGTAGTATGCCGACTTCTAATTCACCCCTCCACTTT. Translated: CASSMPTSNSPLHF. V gene TRBV19 combines with J gene TRBJ1-6, with unresolved D. V was clipped by 3 bases and J by 6 bases, with 9 bases between them. CDR3 length: 14 amino acids. Germline V gene sequence: CDR1 LNHDA, CDR2 SQIVND (reference sequence).

The chain recombines TRBV4-3 with TRBJ2-1, with 8 nucleotides matching TRBD2. V lost 0 bases and J lost 5; bases outside the gene matches: 12. Germline lookup yields CDR1 LGHNA and CDR2 YSLEER. The CDR3 consists of 18 residues. CDR3 nucleotide sequence: TGCGCCAGCAGCCAAGATCCCCAGACTAGCGCCCTAAACAATGAGCAGTTCTTC. The encoded protein is CASSQDPQTSALNNEQFF.

The CDR3 is CASSPEGVHLYGYTF. CDR3 nucleotides: TGTGCCAGCAGCCCCGAGGGGGTTCACCTTTATGGCTACACCTTC. V usage is TRBV6-5 and J usage is TRBJ1-2; a possible D gene is TRBD1 (6 bases). V was trimmed by 6 bases and J by 5 bases, leaving 19 bases between them. The CDR3 has 15 residues. CDR1 is MNHEY, CDR2 SVGAGI, per germline.

J is TRBJ1-2 and V is TRBV10-3; TRBD1 is a possible D gene (5 bases). The V gene lost 6 bases and the J gene lost 4 bases, with 9 bases spanning the gap. CDR1 ENHRY and CDR2 SYGVKD come from the germline V gene. The CDR3 runs to 12 residues. The CDR3 DNA follows: TGTGCCATCAGAGGGGATAGCTATGGCTACACCTTC. Translating gives CAIRGDSYGYTF.

This chain links TRBV4-1 with TRBJ1-5; D is unclear. Germline V lookup: CDR1 MGHRA, CDR2 YSYEKL. The ends were cut back, 1 base at V and 5 bases at J, with 9 bases in the middle. The length of the CDR3 is 14 residues. The CDR3: CASSQGGRDQPQHF. In DNA form, the CDR3 reads TGCGCCAGCAGCCAAGGAGGGAGGGATCAGCCCCAGCATTTT.

The chain couples TRBV5-6 to TRBJ2-7; tentative D call: TRBD1 (5 bases). The CDR3 extends over 15 amino acids. The V and J ends lost 2 bases and 1 base respectively, with 13 bases between them. In germline, CDR1 is SGHDT, CDR2 YYEEEE. This chain's CDR3 is CASSFEAGSSYEQYF. The CDR3 DNA reads as TGTGCCAGCAGCTTTGAGGCAGGGTCATCCTACGAGCAGTACTTC. Looking up the rest from reference TRBV5-6 and TRBJ2-7 gives the full variable domain: DAGVTQSPTHLIKTRGQQVTLRCSPKSGHDTVSWYQQALGQGPQFIFQYYEEEERQRGNFPDRFSGHQFPNYSSELNVNALLLGDSALYLCASSFEAGSSYEQYFGPGTRLTVT.

The rearrangement joins TRBV13 to TRBJ1-6; TRBD1 matches 8 bases. With 5 bases clipped from V and 11 bases from J, the junction kept 17 bases outside the gene matches. Per germline, CDR1 PRHDT and CDR2 FYEKMQ (reference sequence). The CDR3 has 17 amino acids. The CDR3 is CASSSVRQGRRSPPLHF. DNA for the CDR3: TGTGCCAGCAGCAGCGTCCGACAGGGGAGAAGGAGTCCACCCCTCCACTTT.

The chain recombines TRBV5-8 with TRBJ1-2; D is unresolved. The CDR3 has 15 amino acids. With 2 bases removed from V and 0 bases from J, the gap between germline ends came to 11 bases. Germline V CDR1 and CDR2: SGHTS, YDEGEE. Written as DNA, the CDR3 is TGTGCCAGCAGCTTAACGGTTATAGCTAACTATGGCTACACCTTC. This translates into CASSLTVIANYGYTF.

The chain couples TRBV6-1 to TRBJ1-5, with 7 bases fitting TRBD1. This CDR3 is 15 amino acids long. V was clipped by 7 bases and J by 4 bases; unmatched bases: 10. Germline assignment: CDR1 MNHNS and CDR2 SASEGT. CDR3 amino acids: CASTKRGQGNQPQHF. The CDR3 DNA follows: TGTGCCAGCACCAAAAGGGGGCAGGGGAATCAGCCCCAGCATTTT.

The chain recombines TRBV5-6 with TRBJ1-1; 7 bases fit TRBD1. CDR1 is SGHDT, CDR2 YYEEEE, per germline. The CDR3 is 17 residues long. J lost 4 bases, V lost 4 bases, and 16 bases had no gene match. CDR3 nucleotide sequence: TGTGCCAGCAGCCCCTGCCAGGGGGTGACCCGATCCACTGAAGCTTTCTTT. Translated, it gives CASSPCQGVTRSTEAFF.

This chain connects TRBV5-1 to TRBJ2-2; a possible D gene is TRBD1 (5 bases). The germline V and J ends were trimmed by 7 bases and 6 bases, with 16 bases remaining between them. The V gene's germline CDR1 is SGHRS and CDR2 YFSETQ. The CDR3 has 14 residues. The CDR3 DNA reads as TGCGCCAGCCGCCCCCAGGGAAATCCCGGGGAGCTGTTTTTT. It codes for CASRPQGNPGELFF.

This sequence joins TRBV15 and TRBJ1-1; 7 nucleotides align to TRBD1. CDR1 is LNHNV and CDR2 is YYDKDF in the germline V gene (reference sequence). CDR3 length equals 13 residues. The J segment lost 1 base and the V segment lost 8 bases, leaving 4 bases of the junction unmatched. The DNA for the CDR3 is TGTGCCACCGCGACAGGGAAGAACACTGAAGCTTTCTTT. This gives the protein CATATGKNTEAFF.

The chain recombines TRBV12-5 with TRBJ1-1; D unclear. Germline V gene data show CDR1 as LGHNT and CDR2 as FRNRAP. V lost 3 bases to trimming and J lost 1 base, with 12 bases between them. The CDR3 consists of 15 residues. The CDR3, as DNA: TGTGCTAGTGGTTTAGTCTCGGGAAGGAACACTGAAGCTTTCTTT. Protein product: CASGLVSGRNTEAFF.

V is TRBV15 and J is TRBJ1-6, with TRBD1 matching 7 bases. Germline values: CDR1 LNHNV, CDR2 YYDKDF (reference sequence). This CDR3 has 13 amino acids. The trim removed 3 bases at V and 11 bases at J, leaving 4 bases unmatched. Written as DNA, the CDR3 is TGTGCCACCAGCAGCGGCAGGGGGGCACCCCTCCACTTT. Translation: CATSSGRGAPLHF.

V usage is TRBV19 and J usage is TRBJ1-3; D not certain. The CDR3 totals 15 residues. The germline gives CDR1 LNHDA, CDR2 SQIVND (reference sequence). V was clipped by 2 bases and J by 4 bases, with 12 bases between them. In DNA form, the CDR3 reads TGTGCCAGTAGTATAACTCCCGCGCGAGGAAACACCATATATTTT. Amino acids: CASSITPARGNTIYF.

The chain links TRBV5-1 to TRBJ2-3, with 11 bases identical to TRBD2. V lost 3 bases and J lost 6; bases outside the gene matches: 15. The CDR3 length is 18 residues. CDR1 and CDR2 (germline): SGHRS, YFSETQ. The CDR3 is CASSWGPGASGGSDTQYF. CDR3 DNA: TGCGCCAGCAGCTGGGGTCCCGGCGCTAGCGGGGGGAGTGATACGCAGTATTTT.

V gene TRBV6-1 combines with J gene TRBJ2-7; 9 bases are shared with TRBD1. The CDR3 runs to 16 residues. J lost 2 bases, V lost 4 bases, and 9 bases had no gene match. Germline V lookup: CDR1 MNHNS, CDR2 SASEGT. CDR3 nucleotide sequence: TGTGCCAGCAGTGGGTCCCCCGGGACAGGGACCTACGAGCAGTACTTC. It codes for CASSGSPGTGTYEQYF.

The chain couples TRBV21-1 to TRBJ2-1; TRBD1, as called in the table, went unchecked against the DNA. TRBV21-1 is a known pseudogene. The CDR3 runs to 13 residues. The CDR3 sequence: CASSTRQGDEQFF. The CDR3 DNA is TGTGCCAGCAGCACCCGACAGGGTGATGAGCAGTTCTTC.